This T cell receptor (beta chain) was identified in a study of beta chain features in type 1 diabetes. As for the study in general: On cell yields, gender and age, patients and healthy donors were similar. Some 110,000,000 sorted cells were examined across all samples. Findings of the study overall: Shortening of TCRB CDR3s, moderate but significant, appeared in all four CD4+ subsets of Type 1 diabetes patients. Insertions at VDJ junctions were less frequent in type 1 diabetes patients. These patients also deleted more nucleotides at the same junctions.

As every portion of the isolated RNA was reverse transcribed, the sequencing read expressed TCRB transcripts. The data were produced by immunoSEQ multiplex PCR, yet TCRdb's version contains in-frame clones alone and is incomplete. The table lists under 850,000 clones, about an eighth of them singletons. V lost 5 bases, J lost 0 bases, and 10 bases lay in between. Germline lookup yields CDR1 SQVTM and CDR2 ANQGSEA. This CDR3 region has 13 residues. Remarks on this clone: Its antigen is currently unknown. Other nucleotide sequences from this sample produce the same CDR3.

Sequenced material: naive CD4+ T cells from blood. This sequence was found in a young man with type 1 diabetes. The chain links TRBV29-1 to TRBJ1-1; D is uncertain. The CDR3: CSVSPRMNTEAFF. CDR3 bases: TGCAGCGTTTCACCTCGTATGAACACTGAAGCTTTCTTT.